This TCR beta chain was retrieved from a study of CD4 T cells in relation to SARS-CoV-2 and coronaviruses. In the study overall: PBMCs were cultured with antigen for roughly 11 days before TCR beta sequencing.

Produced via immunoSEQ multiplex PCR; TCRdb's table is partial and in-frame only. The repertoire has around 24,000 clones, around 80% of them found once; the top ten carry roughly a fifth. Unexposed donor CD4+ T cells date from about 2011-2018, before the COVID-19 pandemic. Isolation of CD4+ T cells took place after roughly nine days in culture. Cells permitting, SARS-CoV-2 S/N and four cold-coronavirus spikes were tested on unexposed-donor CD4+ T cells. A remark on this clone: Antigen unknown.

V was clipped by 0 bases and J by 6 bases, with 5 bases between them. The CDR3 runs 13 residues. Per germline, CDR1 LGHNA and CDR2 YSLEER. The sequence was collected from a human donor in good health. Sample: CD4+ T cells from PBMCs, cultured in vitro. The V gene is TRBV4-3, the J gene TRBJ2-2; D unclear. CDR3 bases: TGCGCCAGCAGCCAAGACTCGGCCGGGGAGCTGTTTTTT. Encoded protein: CASSQDSAGELFF.